This T cell receptor (beta chain) was sequenced in a study of long-term antiretroviral therapy in people with HIV. Findings and limits, study-wide: Information on adherence to ART, viral resistance or therapy changes was unavailable.

At the survey level, the v3.0 immunoSEQ assay was run. Here immunoSEQ multiplex PCR was the method, and the copy in TCRdb shows in-frame clones only, minus some. The sample carries fewer than 25,000 clones, about four fifths recorded once. Every donor had one or more pre-ART and two or more post-ART PBMC samples. Participants with HIV, all of them, were treated in the United States. V lost 5 bases to trimming and J lost 8 bases; unmatched junction nucleotides: 2. CDR1 is LNHDA, CDR2 SQIVND, per germline (reference sequence). The CDR3 totals 14 residues. Details on this clone: Its target is unknown.

This TCR was sampled from a man aged 25-45 years with HIV. The chain is built from TRBV19 and TRBJ2-2, with TRBD2 matching 13 bases. The sequencing here drew on unsorted PBMCs, taken 1.5 years after starting antiretroviral therapy. CDR3 nucleotides: TGTGCCAGTAGTTCGGGACTAGCGGGAGGGGAGCTGTTTTTT. It is translated as CASSSGLAGGELFF.